This TCR beta chain was retrieved from a study of blood T cell repertoires in COVID-19. For the study at large: Both acute and convalescent COVID-19 samples were obtained from the United States, Italy and Spain. PBMCs, B-cell-depleted T cells, or T cells were the source of the cDNA or gDNA that made up the material.

Original methodology: Amplification with reference gene primers provided the estimates of nucleated cell counts. The method was immunoSEQ multiplex PCR; TCRdb's version includes in-frame clones alone and lacks a portion of them. D and trimming come from the DNA, and the V and J calls and clone size come from that table. This table has roughly 240,000 clones, roughly 82% appearing once. Germline CDR1 and CDR2: MNHEY and SMNVEV (reference sequence). This CDR3 region has 17 residues. V was pared by 5 bases and J by 4 bases, with 24 bases between. The sequenced sample consisted of peripheral blood. The receptor was isolated from a man aged 35-49 years who had recovered from COVID-19. V gene TRBV27 combines with J gene TRBJ2-7; D might be TRBD1 (5 bases). The CDR3 spells CASSRFPQQGPAYEQYF. Here the CDR3 DNA reads TGTGCCAGCAGTCGGTTCCCCCAGCAGGGCCCTGCTTACGAGCAGTACTTC.